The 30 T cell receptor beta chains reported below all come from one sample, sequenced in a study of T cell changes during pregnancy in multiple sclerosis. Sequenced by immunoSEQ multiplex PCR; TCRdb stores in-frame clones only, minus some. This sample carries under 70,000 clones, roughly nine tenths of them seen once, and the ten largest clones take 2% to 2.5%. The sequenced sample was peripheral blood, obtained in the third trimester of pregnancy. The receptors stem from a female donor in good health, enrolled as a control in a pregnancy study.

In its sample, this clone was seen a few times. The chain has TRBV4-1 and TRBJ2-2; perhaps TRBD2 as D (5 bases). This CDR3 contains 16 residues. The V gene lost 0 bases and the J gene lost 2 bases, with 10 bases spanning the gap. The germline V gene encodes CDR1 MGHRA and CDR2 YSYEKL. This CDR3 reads CASSQDRRVNTGELFF. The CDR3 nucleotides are TGCGCCAGCAGCCAAGATAGGCGGGTAAACACCGGGGAGCTGTTTTTT.

CDR3 in DNA: TGTGCCAGCAGTTACTCACCCGACAGGGCCTACGAGCAGTACTTC. Protein: CASSYSPDRAYEQYF. The V gene is TRBV6-5, the J gene TRBJ2-7, with 7 nucleotides matching TRBD1. CDR1 MNHEY and CDR2 SVGAGI come from the germline V gene. CDR3 size: 15 residues. The trim removed 0 bases at V and 2 bases at J, leaving 4 bases unmatched.

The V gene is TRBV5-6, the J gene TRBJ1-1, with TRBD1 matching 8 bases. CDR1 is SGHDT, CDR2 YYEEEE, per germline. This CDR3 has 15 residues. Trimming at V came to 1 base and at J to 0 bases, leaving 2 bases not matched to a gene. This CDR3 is CASSLTGGVNTEAFF. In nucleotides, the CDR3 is TGTGCCAGCAGCTTGACAGGGGGAGTGAACACTGAAGCTTTCTTT.

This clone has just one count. CDR3 sequence: CASTRDSGSYEQYF. The CDR3 DNA reads TGTGCCAGCACTCGGGATAGCGGCTCCTACGAGCAGTACTTC. This chain uses TRBV11-1 with TRBJ2-7, with a weak D call TRBD2 (6 bases). The V and J ends lost 7 bases and 0 bases respectively, with 13 bases between them. CDR1 SGHAT and CDR2 FQDESV come from the germline V gene (reference sequence). The CDR3 is made up of 14 amino acids.

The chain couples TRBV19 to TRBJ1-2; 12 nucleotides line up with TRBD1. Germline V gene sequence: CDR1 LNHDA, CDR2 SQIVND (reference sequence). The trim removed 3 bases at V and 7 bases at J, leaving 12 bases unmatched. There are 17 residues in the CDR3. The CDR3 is CASSMGTGGFGGSGYTF. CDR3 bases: TGTGCCAGTAGTATGGGGACAGGGGGCTTCGGCGGTTCTGGCTACACCTTC.

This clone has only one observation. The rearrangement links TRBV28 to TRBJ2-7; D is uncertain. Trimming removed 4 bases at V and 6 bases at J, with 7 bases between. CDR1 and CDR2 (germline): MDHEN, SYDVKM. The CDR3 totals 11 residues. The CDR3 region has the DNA TGTGCCAGCAGTTCTGTCCGCGAGCAGTACTTC. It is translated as CASSSVREQYF.

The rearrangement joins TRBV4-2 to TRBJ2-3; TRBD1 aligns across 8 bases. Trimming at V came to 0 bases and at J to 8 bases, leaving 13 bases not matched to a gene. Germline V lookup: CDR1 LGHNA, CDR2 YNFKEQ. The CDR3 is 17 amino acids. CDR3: CASSQDQGDRGFGTQYF. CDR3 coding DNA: TGTGCCAGCAGCCAAGATCAAGGAGACAGGGGATTTGGTACGCAGTATTTT.

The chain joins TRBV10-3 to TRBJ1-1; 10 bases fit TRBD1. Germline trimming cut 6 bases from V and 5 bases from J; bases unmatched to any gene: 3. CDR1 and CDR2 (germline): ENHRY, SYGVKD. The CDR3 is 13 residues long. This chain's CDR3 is CAIRGTGVTEAFF. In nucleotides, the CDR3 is TGTGCCATCAGGGGGACAGGGGTTACTGAAGCTTTCTTT.

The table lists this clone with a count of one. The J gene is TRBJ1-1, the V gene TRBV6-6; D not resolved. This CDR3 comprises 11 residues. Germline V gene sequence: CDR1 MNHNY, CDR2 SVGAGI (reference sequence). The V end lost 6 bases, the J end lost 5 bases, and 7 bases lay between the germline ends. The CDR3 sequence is CASRRNTEAFF. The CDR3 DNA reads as TGTGCCAGCAGGCGGAATACTGAAGCTTTCTTT.

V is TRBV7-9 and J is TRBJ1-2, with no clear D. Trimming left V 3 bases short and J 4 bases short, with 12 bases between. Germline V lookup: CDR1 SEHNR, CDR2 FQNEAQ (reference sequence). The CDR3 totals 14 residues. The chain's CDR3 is CASSFNQLFYGYTF. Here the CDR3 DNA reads TGTGCCAGCAGCTTCAATCAACTATTCTATGGCTACACCTTC. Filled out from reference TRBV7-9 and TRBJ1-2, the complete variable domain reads DTGVSQNPRHKITKRGQNVTFRCDPISEHNRLYWYRQTLGQGPEFLTYFQNEAQLEKSRLLSDRFSAERPKGSFSTLEIQRTEQGDSAMYLCASSFNQLFYGYTFGSGTRLTVV.

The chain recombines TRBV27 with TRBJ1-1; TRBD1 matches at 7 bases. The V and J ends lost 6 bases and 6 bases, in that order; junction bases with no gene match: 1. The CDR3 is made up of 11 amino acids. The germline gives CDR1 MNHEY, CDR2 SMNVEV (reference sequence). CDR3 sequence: CASSDRAEAFF. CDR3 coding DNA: TGTGCCAGCAGCGACAGGGCTGAAGCTTTCTTT.

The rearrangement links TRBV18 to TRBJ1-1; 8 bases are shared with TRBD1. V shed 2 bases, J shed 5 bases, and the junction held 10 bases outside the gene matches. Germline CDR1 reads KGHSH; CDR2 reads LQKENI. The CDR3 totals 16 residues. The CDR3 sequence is CASSPDRGRIRTEAFF. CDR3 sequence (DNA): TGTGCCAGCTCACCAGACAGGGGCAGGATTAGAACTGAAGCTTTCTTT.

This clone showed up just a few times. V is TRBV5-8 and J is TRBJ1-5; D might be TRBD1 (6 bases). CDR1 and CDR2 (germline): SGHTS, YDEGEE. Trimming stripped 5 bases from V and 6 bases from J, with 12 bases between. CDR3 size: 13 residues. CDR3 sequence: CASRIQGTQPQHF. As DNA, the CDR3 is TGTGCCAGCAGGATACAGGGTACTCAGCCCCAGCATTTT. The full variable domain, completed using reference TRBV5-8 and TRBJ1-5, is EAGVTQSPTHLIKTRGQQATLRCSPISGHTSVYWYQQALGLGLQFLLWYDEGEERNRGNFPPRFSGRQFPNYSSELNVNALELEDSALYLCASRIQGTQPQHFGDGTRLSIL.

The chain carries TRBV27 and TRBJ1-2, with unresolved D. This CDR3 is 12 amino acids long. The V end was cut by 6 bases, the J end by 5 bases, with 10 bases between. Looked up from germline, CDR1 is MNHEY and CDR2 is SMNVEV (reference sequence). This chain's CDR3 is CASRGGMYGYTF. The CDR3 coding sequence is TGTGCCAGCAGGGGAGGGATGTATGGCTACACCTTC.

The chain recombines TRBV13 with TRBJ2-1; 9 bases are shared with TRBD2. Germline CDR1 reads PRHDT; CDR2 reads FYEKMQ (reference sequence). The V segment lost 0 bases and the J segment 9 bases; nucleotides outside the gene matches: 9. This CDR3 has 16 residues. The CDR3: CASSLGAGGAVSEQFF. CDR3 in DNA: TGTGCCAGCAGCTTAGGTGCGGGAGGGGCGGTCAGTGAGCAGTTCTTC.

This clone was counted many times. The CDR3 here is CSVERSNYGYTF. Written as DNA, the CDR3 is TGCAGCGTTGAGAGGTCCAACTATGGCTACACCTTC. The gene calls are TRBV29-1 and TRBJ1-2, with D hard to call. CDR1 is SQVTM, CDR2 ANQGSEA, per germline. V lost 3 bases and J 2 bases, leaving 7 bases between the germline ends. CDR3 size: 12 residues.

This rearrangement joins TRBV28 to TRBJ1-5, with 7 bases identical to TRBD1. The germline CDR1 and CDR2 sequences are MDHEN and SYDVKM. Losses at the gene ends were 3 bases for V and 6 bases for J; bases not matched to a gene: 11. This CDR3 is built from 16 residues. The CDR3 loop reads CASSFLFGPGGQPQHF. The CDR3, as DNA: TGTGCCAGCAGTTTCCTCTTCGGCCCAGGGGGTCAGCCCCAGCATTTT.

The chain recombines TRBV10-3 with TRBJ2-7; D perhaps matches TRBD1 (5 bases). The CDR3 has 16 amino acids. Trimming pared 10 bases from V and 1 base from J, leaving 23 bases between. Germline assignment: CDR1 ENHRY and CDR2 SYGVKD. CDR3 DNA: TGTGCCACGAAGGGAACAGGCCCTCGTTCTTCCTACGAGCAGTACTTC. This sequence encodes CATKGTGPRSSYEQYF.

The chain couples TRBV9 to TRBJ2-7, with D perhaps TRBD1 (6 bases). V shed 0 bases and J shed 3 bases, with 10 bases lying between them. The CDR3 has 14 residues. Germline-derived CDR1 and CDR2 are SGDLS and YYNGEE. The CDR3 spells CASSVGGGGYEQYF. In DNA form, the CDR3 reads TGTGCCAGCAGCGTAGGTGGGGGCGGCTACGAGCAGTACTTC.

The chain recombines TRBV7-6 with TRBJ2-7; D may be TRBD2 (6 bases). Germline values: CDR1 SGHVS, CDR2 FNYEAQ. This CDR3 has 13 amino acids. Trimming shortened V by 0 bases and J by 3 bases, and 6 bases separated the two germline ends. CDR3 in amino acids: CASSLAEGYEQYF. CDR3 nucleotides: TGTGCCAGCAGCTTAGCGGAGGGCTACGAGCAGTACTTC.

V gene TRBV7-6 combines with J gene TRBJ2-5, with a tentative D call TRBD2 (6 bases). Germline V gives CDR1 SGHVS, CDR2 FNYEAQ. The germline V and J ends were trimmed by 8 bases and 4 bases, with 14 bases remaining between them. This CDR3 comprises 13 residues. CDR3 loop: CASGRGLGETQYF. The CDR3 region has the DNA TGTGCCAGCGGACGGGGGTTGGGAGAGACCCAGTACTTC.

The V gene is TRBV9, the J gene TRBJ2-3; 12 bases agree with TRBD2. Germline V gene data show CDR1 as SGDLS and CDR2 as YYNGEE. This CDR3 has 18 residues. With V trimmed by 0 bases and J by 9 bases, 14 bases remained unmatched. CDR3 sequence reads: CASSVVGTSGSPLSTQYF. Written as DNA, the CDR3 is TGTGCCAGCAGCGTAGTAGGGACTAGCGGGTCCCCCCTCAGCACGCAGTATTTT.

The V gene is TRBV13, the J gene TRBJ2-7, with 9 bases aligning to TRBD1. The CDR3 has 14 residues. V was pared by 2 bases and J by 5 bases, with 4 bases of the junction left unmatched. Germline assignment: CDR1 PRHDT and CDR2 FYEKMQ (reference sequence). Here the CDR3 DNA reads TGTGCCAGCAGCTTACCCGGGACAGGGAACGAGCAGTACTTC. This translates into CASSLPGTGNEQYF.

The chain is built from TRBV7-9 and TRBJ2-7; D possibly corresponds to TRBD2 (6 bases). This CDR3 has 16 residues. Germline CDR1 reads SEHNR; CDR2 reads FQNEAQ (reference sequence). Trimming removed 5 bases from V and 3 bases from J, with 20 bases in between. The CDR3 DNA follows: TGTGCCAGCAGCCCTTGGCTTGGGACTGGGGTCTACGAGCAGTACTTC. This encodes CASSPWLGTGVYEQYF.

The CDR3 here is CASGLTVDLDYTF. The CDR3 DNA follows: TGTGCTAGTGGTTTGACTGTGGATCTAGACTACACCTTC. The V call is TRBV12-5, the J call TRBJ1-2, with no clear D. V was shortened by 2 bases and J by 10 bases, with 14 bases between the two germline ends. Germline V gene sequence: CDR1 LGHNT, CDR2 FRNRAP. The CDR3 is 13 amino acids.

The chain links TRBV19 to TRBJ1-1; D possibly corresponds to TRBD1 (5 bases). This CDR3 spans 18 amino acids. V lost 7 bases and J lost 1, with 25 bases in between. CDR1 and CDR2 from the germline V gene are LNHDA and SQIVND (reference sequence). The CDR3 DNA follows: TGTGCCAGTACCTCCCGCCCGACAGTAGGTGCTTCGAACACTGAAGCTTTCTTT. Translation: CASTSRPTVGASNTEAFF. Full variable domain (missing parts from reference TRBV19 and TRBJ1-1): DGGITQSPKYLFRKEGQNVTLSCEQNLNHDAMYWYRQDPGQGLRLIYYSQIVNDFQKGDIAEGYSVSREKKESFPLTVTSAQKNPTAFYLCASTSRPTVGASNTEAFFGQGTRLTVV.

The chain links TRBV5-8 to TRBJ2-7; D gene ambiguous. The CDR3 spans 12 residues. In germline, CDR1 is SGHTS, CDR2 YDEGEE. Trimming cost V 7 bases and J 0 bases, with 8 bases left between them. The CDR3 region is CASPDTSYEQYF. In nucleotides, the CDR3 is TGTGCCAGCCCAGACACCTCCTACGAGCAGTACTTC.

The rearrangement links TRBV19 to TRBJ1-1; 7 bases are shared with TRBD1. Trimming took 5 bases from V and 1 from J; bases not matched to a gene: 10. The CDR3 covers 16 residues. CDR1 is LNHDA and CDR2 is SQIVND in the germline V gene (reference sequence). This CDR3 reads CASSPLQGTRNTEAFF. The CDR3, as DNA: TGTGCCAGTAGTCCCCTACAGGGGACGCGGAACACTGAAGCTTTCTTT.

The CDR3, as DNA: TGTGCCAGTAGTCAAACTAGCGGGAGCTCCTACAATGAGCAGTTCTTC. Protein product: CASSQTSGSSYNEQFF. The rearrangement links TRBV19 to TRBJ2-1, with 11 bases matching TRBD2. V trimming: 5 bases; J trimming: 0 bases; junction bases outside the gene matches: 3. CDR3 length: 16 residues. From germline, CDR1 is LNHDA and CDR2 SQIVND (reference sequence).

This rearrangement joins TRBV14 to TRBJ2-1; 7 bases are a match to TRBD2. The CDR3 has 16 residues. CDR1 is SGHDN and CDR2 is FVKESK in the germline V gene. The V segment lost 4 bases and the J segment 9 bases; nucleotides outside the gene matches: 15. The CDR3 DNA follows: TGTGCCAGCAGCCTCCTAGCGGCCGGCGGTCGGGGTGAGCAGTTCTTC. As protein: CASSLLAAGGRGEQFF.